The rows below give T cell receptor beta chains drawn from one sample of a study of blood T cell repertoires in COVID-19. Method: immunoSEQ multiplex PCR; TCRdb's copy keeps in-frame clones and lacks some. There are over 200,000 clones in the sample; more than 75% occur only once, and 0.99% lies in the top ten. The specimen was peripheral blood. These TCRs come from a woman aged 40 to 50 who had recovered from COVID-19. Both conserved end residues are part of each CDR3. A D gene is named only where the DNA matches it firmly. Size values are once, few and many counts, or a class for expanded clones, and some rows have none.

D gene,V gene,clone size,J gene,CDR3 protein,CDR3 DNA
.,TRBV19,.,TRBJ2-6,CASSPGDTAGANVLTF,TGTGCCAGTAGTCCCGGGGACACCGCTGGGGCCAACGTCCTGACTTTC
TRBD1,TRBV30,.,TRBJ1-3,CASPQGGGNTIYF,TGTGCCTCCCCACAGGGGGGAGGAAACACCATATATTTT
TRBD1,TRBV7-9,.,TRBJ2-5,CASSRGQGAIAALQETQYF,TGTGCCAGCAGCCGGGGGCAGGGGGCAATAGCGGCACTCCAAGAGACCCAGTACTTC
.,TRBV5-1,.,TRBJ1-1,CASSLFQNLNTEAFF,TGCGCCAGCAGCTTGTTCCAGAACCTGAACACTGAAGCTTTCTTT
TRBD1,TRBV7-9,.,TRBJ2-3,CASSFPGTGTDTQYF,TGTGCCAGCAGCTTCCCCGGGACAGGTACAGATACGCAGTATTTT
.,TRBV4-1,.,TRBJ1-1,CASSQVGRGNTEAFF,TGCGCCAGCAGCCAAGTAGGCAGGGGGAACACTGAAGCTTTCTTT
.,TRBV4-3,.,TRBJ1-3,CASSQDWALAGNTIYF,TGCGCCAGCAGCCAAGACTGGGCCCTCGCCGGAAACACCATATATTTT
TRBD2,TRBV6-5,many,TRBJ2-3,CASSYSTSGNTDTQYF,TGTGCCAGCAGTTACTCGACTAGCGGGAACACAGATACGCAGTATTTT
TRBD2,TRBV7-2,.,TRBJ2-2,CASSYGTSGIGGELFF,TGTGCCAGCAGCTATGGGACTAGCGGGATAGGCGGGGAGCTGTTTTTT
.,TRBV3-1/TRBV3-2,.,TRBJ1-1,CASSLLRDTEAFF,TGTGCCAGCAGCCTCCTCCGGGACACTGAAGCTTTCTTT
.,TRBV15,.,TRBJ2-7,CATSRVDRTYEQYF,TGTGCCACCAGCAGAGTTGACAGGACTTACGAGCAGTACTTC
.,TRBV7-8,.,TRBJ1-1,CASSPPPGPNTEAFF,TGTGCCAGCAGCCCCCCCCCAGGCCCCAACACTGAAGCTTTCTTT
.,TRBV15,.,TRBJ1-4,CATSREGANEKLFF,TGTGCCACCAGCAGAGAAGGGGCTAATGAAAAACTGTTTTTT
.,TRBV4-3,.,TRBJ2-7,CASSQVGGGSYEQYF,TGCGCCAGCAGCCAAGTGGGGGGTGGAAGCTACGAGCAGTACTTC
TRBD1,TRBV2,.,TRBJ2-2,CASRKRTGSGSGELFF,TGTGCCAGCAGAAAACGGACAGGGTCGGGGTCCGGGGAGCTGTTTTTT
TRBD1,TRBV30,.,TRBJ1-5,CAWSVRGLNGNQPQHF,TGTGCCTGGAGTGTGAGGGGGCTGAATGGCAATCAGCCCCAGCATTTT
.,TRBV6-4,.,TRBJ2-5,CASSAPGRTHPARVQETQYF,TGTGCCAGCAGCGCCCCGGGTCGGACTCATCCTGCGCGGGTACAAGAGACCCAGTACTTC
TRBD2,TRBV7-2,.,TRBJ2-1,CASSLVASGSNEQFF,TGTGCCAGCAGCTTAGTTGCCAGCGGGAGCAATGAGCAGTTCTTC
.,TRBV2,.,TRBJ2-4,CASSEEGQGSSIQYF,TGTGCCAGCAGTGAAGAGGGGCAGGGGAGTAGCATTCAGTACTTC
TRBD1,TRBV9,.,TRBJ1-3,CASSTRDRGATFSGNTIYF,TGTGCCAGCAGCACCCGGGACAGGGGGGCCACCTTCTCTGGAAACACCATATATTTT
.,TRBV7-9,.,TRBJ2-5,CASSSQETQYF,TGTGCCAGCAGCTCACAAGAGACCCAGTACTTC
TRBD2,TRBV5-1,.,TRBJ2-1,CASSPEGGRNEQFF,TGCGCCAGCAGCCCCGAGGGAGGGCGGAATGAGCAGTTCTTC
.,TRBV29-1,.,TRBJ1-1,CSVGGPRRTEAFF,TGCAGCGTCGGGGGACCGAGGAGGACTGAAGCTTTCTTT
TRBD2,TRBV19,few,TRBJ2-1,CASSSGRAAGNEQFF,TGTGCCAGTAGTAGCGGGAGGGCCGCTGGGAATGAGCAGTTCTTC
TRBD2,TRBV3-1/TRBV3-2,.,TRBJ2-5,CASSQGGGWAETQYF,TGTGCCAGCAGCCAAGGGGGAGGGTGGGCTGAGACCCAGTACTTC
.,TRBV10-3,.,TRBJ1-3,CAITPGGPGAIYF,TGTGCCATCACCCCCGGGGGGCCGGGGGCCATATATTTT
TRBD1,TRBV7-9,.,TRBJ2-2,CATHPGQGVAGELFF,TGTGCCACCCACCCGGGGCAGGGGGTGGCCGGGGAGCTGTTTTTT
.,TRBV6-5,.,TRBJ1-1,CASTKRGNTEAFF,TGTGCCAGCACCAAAAGGGGGAACACTGAAGCTTTCTTT
.,TRBV27,.,TRBJ2-3,CASSFGSQDTQYF,TGTGCCAGCAGTTTTGGGAGCCAAGATACGCAGTATTTT
.,TRBV6-2/TRBV6-3,.,TRBJ2-7,CASSYSVAASYEQYF,TGTGCCAGCAGTTACTCGGTAGCGGCCTCCTACGAGCAGTACTTC
TRBD2,TRBV27,.,TRBJ2-3,CASSLFPSSGRSTDTQYF,TGTGCCAGCAGTTTATTCCCCTCTAGCGGGAGGAGCACAGATACGCAGTATTTT
.,TRBV27,.,TRBJ2-2,CASSLWLTNTGELFF,TGTGCCAGCAGTTTGTGGCTCACCAACACCGGGGAGCTGTTTTTT
TRBD2,TRBV7-9,few,TRBJ2-2,CASSSPKSTSGRPTGELFF,TGTGCCAGCAGCTCCCCAAAATCGACTAGCGGGAGACCCACCGGGGAGCTGTTTTTT
TRBD2,TRBV3-1/TRBV3-2,.,TRBJ2-2,CASSQPGLAGRTGELFF,TGTGCCAGCAGCCAACCGGGACTAGCGGGACGGACCGGGGAGCTGTTTTTT
.,TRBV11-3,.,TRBJ1-6,CASSLDGDSPLHF,TGTGCCAGCAGCTTAGACGGGGATTCACCCCTCCACTTT
TRBD2,TRBV27,.,TRBJ2-7,CASSLFVAGGLEQYF,TGTGCCAGCAGTTTATTTGTGGCGGGGGGACTGGAGCAGTACTTC
.,TRBV18,.,TRBJ1-2,CASSPPPGGHDYGYTF,TGTGCCAGCTCACCACCCCCGGGGGGTCACGACTATGGCTACACCTTC
TRBD2,TRBV11-2,once,TRBJ2-2,CASSLGLAGGGGELFF,TGTGCCAGCAGCTTGGGACTAGCGGGAGGTGGCGGGGAGCTGTTTTTT
.,TRBV19,.,TRBJ1-1,CASSLSGHLLMNTEAFF,TGTGCCAGTAGTCTATCCGGACACCTTCTCATGAACACTGAAGCTTTCTTT
TRBD2,TRBV9,.,TRBJ2-2,CASAAGANTGELFF,TGTGCCAGCGCGGCGGGAGCGAACACCGGGGAGCTGTTTTTT
.,TRBV7-8,.,TRBJ1-2,CASERRGATDYGYTF,TGTGCCAGTGAACGTCGGGGGGCTACGGACTATGGCTACACCTTC
.,TRBV3-1/TRBV3-2,.,TRBJ2-1,CASSQETRGEQFF,TGTGCCAGCAGCCAAGAGACCAGGGGTGAGCAGTTCTTC
.,TRBV7-9,.,TRBJ2-1,CASNHQGLAAYNEQFF,TGTGCCAGCAACCACCAGGGGCTAGCGGCCTACAATGAGCAGTTCTTC
.,TRBV7-3,.,TRBJ1-1,CASSLAVALTNTEAFF,TGTGCCAGCAGCTTAGCGGTCGCCCTTACTAACACTGAAGCTTTCTTT
TRBD1,TRBV11-1,.,TRBJ2-7,CASSSGQANYEQYF,TGTGCCAGCAGCTCGGGACAGGCGAACTACGAGCAGTACTTC
.,TRBV5-1,.,TRBJ1-6,CASSSSATRSSPLHF,TGCGCCAGCAGCTCTTCCGCGACGAGGAGTTCACCCCTCCACTTT
TRBD1,TRBV3-1/TRBV3-2,.,TRBJ1-2,CASSPRDRGWWGYTF,TGTGCCAGCAGCCCCAGGGACAGGGGATGGTGGGGCTACACCTTC
.,TRBV11-3,.,TRBJ2-4,CASSPRRTLAKNIQYF,TGTGCCAGCAGCCCCCGACGGACTTTAGCCAAAAACATTCAGTACTTC
.,TRBV30,.,TRBJ1-1,CAWSVPVRGTEAFF,TGTGCCTGGAGTGTACCGGTTAGGGGCACTGAAGCTTTCTTT
TRBD2,TRBV3-1/TRBV3-2,.,TRBJ2-3,CASSPWTRTDTQYF,TGTGCCAGCAGCCCGTGGACTAGGACAGATACGCAGTATTTT
.,TRBV11-2,.,TRBJ1-3,CASSPSGWIEYTAGNTIYF,TGTGCCAGCAGCCCATCAGGATGGATTGAGTATACGGCTGGAAACACCATATATTTT
.,TRBV2,.,TRBJ2-2,CASKKDNPSGELFF,TGTGCCAGCAAGAAGGACAATCCCTCCGGGGAGCTGTTTTTT
.,TRBV6-6,few,TRBJ2-5,CASSYGPSQYF,TGTGCCAGCAGTTACGGGCCCTCCCAGTACTTC
.,TRBV6-5,.,TRBJ1-6,CASSYSGGENSPLHF,TGTGCCAGCAGTTACTCGGGGGGGGAGAATTCACCCCTCCACTTT
TRBD1,TRBV19,.,TRBJ1-1,CASGDRGTEAFF,TGTGCCAGTGGAGACAGGGGCACTGAAGCTTTCTTT
.,TRBV7-2,.,TRBJ2-2,CASSLVFNTGELFF,TGTGCCAGCAGCCTAGTATTCAACACCGGGGAGCTGTTTTTT
.,TRBV19,.,TRBJ2-1,CASSPRVGEQFF,TGTGCCAGTAGTCCCCGCGTTGGTGAGCAGTTCTTC
TRBD1,TRBV7-2,.,TRBJ2-2,CASRGQGFTGELFF,TGTGCCAGCAGGGGACAGGGGTTTACCGGGGAGCTGTTTTTT